The 32 T cell receptor beta chains presented below share a single source sample, sequenced in a study of control samples from healthy donors and cancer patients. Here immunoSEQ multiplex PCR was the method, and the copy in TCRdb shows in-frame clones only, minus some. Counted here are some 200,000 clones, roughly 89% occurring once; the ten biggest clones make up about 1.6%. Sequenced material: blood. These receptors all stem from a woman aged 25 to 39 in good health.

This clone was seen just once. The rearrangement joins TRBV12-3 or TRBV12-4 to TRBJ1-2; 9 bases are shared with TRBD1. The CDR3 length is 13 residues. J was trimmed by 6 bases and V by 4 bases; bases with no gene match: 3. The CDR3 loop is CASSYRDRDGYTF. The DNA of the CDR3 is TGTGCCAGCAGTTACCGGGACAGGGATGGCTACACCTTC.

The chain links TRBV5-1 to TRBJ1-1; D perhaps matches TRBD1 (5 bases). The germline V and J ends were trimmed by 0 bases and 5 bases, with 11 bases remaining between them. This CDR3 region has 14 residues. In germline, CDR1 is SGHRS, CDR2 YFSETQ. The CDR3 loop reads CASSLAPGSTEAFF. As DNA, the CDR3 is TGCGCCAGCAGCTTGGCCCCAGGGTCAACTGAAGCTTTCTTT.

The chain combines TRBV23-1 with TRBJ1-1; 10 nucleotides agree with TRBD1. TRBV23-1 has ORF status, its function being uncertain. CDR3 length: 16 amino acids. The V and J ends lost 3 bases and 1 base, in that order; junction bases with no gene match: 5. The CDR3 is CASSHRQGARNTEAFF. CDR3 coding DNA: TGCGCCAGCAGTCACCGACAGGGGGCGCGGAACACTGAAGCTTTCTTT.

This clone was observed once. This chain uses TRBV5-4 with TRBJ1-6, with 7 bases matching TRBD1. The V gene's germline CDR1 is SGHNT and CDR2 YYREEE (reference sequence). The CDR3 totals 14 residues. The V gene end was trimmed by 4 bases and the J gene end by 6 bases; junction bases not matched to a gene: 4. The CDR3 DNA is TGTGCCAGCAGCGACCCAGGGGGTAATTCACCCCTCCACTTT. Protein product: CASSDPGGNSPLHF.

The chain employs TRBV24-1 and TRBJ2-3, with a weak D call TRBD2 (6 bases). The CDR3 sequence is 14 residues long. Trimming left V 3 bases short and J 6 bases short, with 12 bases between. Per the germline V gene, CDR1 is KGHDR and CDR2 is SFDVKD. The DNA for the CDR3 is TGTGCCACCAGTGATGCAGACAGCGGGGATACGCAGTATTTT. The encoded protein is CATSDADSGDTQYF.

This clone showed up just once. The gene calls are TRBV6-6 and TRBJ1-2, with D perhaps matching TRBD1 (6 bases). This CDR3 has 14 residues. Germline V lookup: CDR1 MNHNY, CDR2 SVGAGI (reference sequence). The V end lost 7 bases, the J end lost 1 base, and 13 bases lay between the germline ends. DNA of the CDR3: TGTGCCAGCATCGACAGGACCATTAACTATGGCTACACCTTC. Protein: CASIDRTINYGYTF.

V usage is TRBV4-2 and J usage is TRBJ2-7; 12 nucleotides line up with TRBD2. The V segment lost 1 base and the J segment 2 bases; nucleotides outside the gene matches: 0. Germline CDR1 is LGHNA and CDR2 is YNFKEQ. This CDR3 contains 15 residues. The CDR3 is CASSQGTSGTYEQYF. In DNA, the CDR3 is TGTGCCAGCAGCCAAGGGACTAGCGGGACCTACGAGCAGTACTTC.

The chain combines TRBV21-1 with TRBJ1-1; the table assigns TRBD1, which was not confirmed against the DNA. TRBV21-1 is classified as a pseudogene. The CDR3 consists of 14 residues. CDR3 sequence reads: CASSPGTGNTEAFF. The CDR3 DNA reads TGTGCCAGCAGCCCCGGGACAGGGAACACTGAAGCTTTCTTT.

The chain joins TRBV19 to TRBJ1-2; tentatively, D is TRBD1 (6 bases). The CDR3 consists of 14 residues. The germline V gene has CDR1 LNHDA and CDR2 SQIVND (reference sequence). Trimming pared 7 bases from V and 0 bases from J, leaving 12 bases between. The CDR3 DNA reads as TGTGCCAGTAATACAGGGACTTCTAACTATGGCTACACCTTC. Its protein is CASNTGTSNYGYTF.

This chain joins TRBV4-1 and TRBJ2-1, with 8 bases lining up with TRBD2. This CDR3 has 15 residues. Trimming took 4 bases from V and 2 from J; bases not matched to a gene: 4. Germline values: CDR1 MGHRA, CDR2 YSYEKL. CDR3 DNA sequence: TGCGCCAGCAGCCGAGGGGGACTAGCCTACAATGAGCAGTTCTTC. It specifies CASSRGGLAYNEQFF.

V gene TRBV2 combines with J gene TRBJ1-6; a possible D gene is TRBD1 (5 bases). Looked up from germline, CDR1 is SNHLY and CDR2 is FYNNEI. V gave up 3 bases and J gave up 2 bases, with 8 bases separating them. CDR3 length equals 15 residues. DNA for the CDR3: TGTGCCAGCAGTGACGCGGGGCCCTATAATTCACCCCTCCACTTT. Residues: CASSDAGPYNSPLHF.

Written as DNA, the CDR3 is TGCGCCAGCAGCTTGGACCAGACGGAAAAACTGTTTTTT. The encoded protein is CASSLDQTEKLFF. The chain uses TRBV5-1 and TRBJ1-4; D is uncertain. Trimming stripped 0 bases from V and 8 bases from J, with 8 bases between. Germline V gene data show CDR1 as SGHRS and CDR2 as YFSETQ. CDR3 length: 13 residues.

The chain couples TRBV24-1 to TRBJ2-3, with 12 positions matching TRBD1. The CDR3 is 17 residues long. After removal of 3 bases from V and 3 bases from J, the junction contained 6 bases not matched to a gene. In germline, CDR1 is KGHDR, CDR2 SFDVKD. CDR3 DNA: TGTGCCACCAGTGATCCCCGGGACAGGGGGCGAACAGATACGCAGTATTTT. As protein: CATSDPRDRGRTDTQYF.

The gene calls are TRBV28 and TRBJ1-1; no reliable D call. The V gene lost 8 bases and the J gene lost 1 base, with 5 bases spanning the gap. Looked up from germline, CDR1 is MDHEN and CDR2 is SYDVKM. The CDR3 contains 11 residues. This CDR3 reads CASDGNTEAFF. Written as DNA, the CDR3 is TGTGCCAGCGATGGGAACACTGAAGCTTTCTTT.

On this clone: In the same sample, other DNA sequences code for this CDR3. The V call is TRBV5-1, the J call TRBJ2-3; maybe TRBD1 (5 bases). The CDR3 spans 13 residues. V was shortened by 4 bases and J by 6 bases, with 12 bases between the two germline ends. Germline lookup yields CDR1 SGHRS and CDR2 YFSETQ. For the CDR3, the DNA is TGCGCCAGCAGCCTGGCAGGGTCCGATACGCAGTATTTT. Amino acid sequence: CASSLAGSDTQYF.

The gene calls are TRBV4-2 and TRBJ2-7; 7 nucleotides line up with TRBD2. V was pared by 1 base and J by 1 base, with 4 bases of the junction left unmatched. The V gene's germline CDR1 is LGHNA and CDR2 YNFKEQ. The CDR3 consists of 15 residues. The CDR3: CASSQGEGLSYEQYF. The CDR3 DNA reads as TGTGCCAGCAGCCAAGGGGAGGGGCTATCCTACGAGCAGTACTTC.

The V gene is TRBV28, the J gene TRBJ1-3, with 9 nucleotides matching TRBD1. In germline, CDR1 is MDHEN, CDR2 SYDVKM. The CDR3 loop spans 14 amino acids. V lost 5 bases and J lost 3; bases outside the gene matches: 2. CDR3 protein: CASSEDRGGNTIYF. As DNA, the CDR3 is TGTGCCAGCAGTGAGGACAGGGGTGGAAACACCATATATTTT. The whole variable domain, filled in from reference TRBV28 and TRBJ1-3, reads DVKVTQSSRYLVKRTGEKVFLECVQDMDHENMFWYRQDPGLGLRLIYFSYDVKMKEKGDIPEGYSVSREKKERFSLILESASTNQTSMYLCASSEDRGGNTIYFGEGSWLTVV.

The chain combines TRBV19 with TRBJ1-3; 10 bases line up with TRBD1. The CDR3 contains 15 residues. V was clipped by 6 bases and J by 1 base; unmatched bases: 3. The germline CDR1 and CDR2 sequences are LNHDA and SQIVND (reference sequence). The CDR3 sequence: CASRTDRGSGNTIYF. The CDR3 DNA sequence: TGTGCCAGTAGGACGGACAGGGGGTCTGGAAACACCATATATTTT.

The rearrangement uses TRBV7-8 and TRBJ1-1, with 7 nucleotides matching TRBD1. The junction had 6 bases not matched to a gene; V was cut back by 0 bases and J by 5 bases. Germline loops: CDR1 SGHVS, CDR2 FQNEAQ. The CDR3 runs 15 residues. The CDR3 DNA is TGTGCCAGCAGCTTAGCGGGGACAGTGGGGACTGAAGCTTTCTTT. Its translation is CASSLAGTVGTEAFF.

This rearrangement joins TRBV12-2 to TRBJ1-6; the listed D gene, TRBD1, was not tested against the DNA. TRBV12-2 is termed a pseudogene. This CDR3 spans 17 amino acids. The CDR3 spells CASRLGTGQTYNSPLHF. The CDR3, as DNA: TGTGCAAGTCGCTTAGGGACAGGGCAGACCTATAATTCACCCCTCCACTTT.

This clone is a singleton in its sample. This chain links TRBV11-2 with TRBJ2-7, with D unresolved. Germline loops: CDR1 SGHAT, CDR2 FQNNGV. Trimming took off 0 bases at V and 3 bases at J, with 12 bases between the two ends. The CDR3 is 15 residues long. This CDR3 reads CASSLDSYPSYEQYF. The CDR3 DNA sequence: TGTGCCAGCAGCTTAGATTCCTATCCAAGCTACGAGCAGTACTTC. The full variable domain, with the rest looked up from reference TRBV11-2 and TRBJ2-7, is EAGVAQSPRYKIIEKRQSVAFWCNPISGHATLYWYQQILGQGPKLLIQFQNNGVVDDSQLPKDRFSAERLKGVDSTLKIQPAKLEDSAVYLCASSLDSYPSYEQYFGPGTRLTVT.

The chain carries TRBV9 and TRBJ1-3; weak D call: TRBD1 (5 bases). The V end lost 3 bases, the J end lost 0 bases, and 7 bases lay between the germline ends. CDR3 length: 14 amino acids. CDR1 is SGDLS, CDR2 YYNGEE, per germline. The CDR3 here is CASSGQHSGNTIYF. CDR3 nucleotides: TGTGCCAGCAGCGGACAGCACTCTGGAAACACCATATATTTT.

Remarks on this clone: Other DNA sequences within the sample encode an identical CDR3. V gene TRBV13 combines with J gene TRBJ1-5, with D perhaps TRBD1 (5 bases). Germline V gene data show CDR1 as PRHDT and CDR2 as FYEKMQ (reference sequence). The CDR3 contains 14 residues. Trimming left V 3 bases short and J 0 bases short, with 6 bases between. The CDR3 nucleotides read TGTGCCAGCAGCTTTAGGGGTAGCAATCAGCCCCAGCATTTT. The encoded protein is CASSFRGSNQPQHF.

The chain is built from TRBV12-3 or TRBV12-4 and TRBJ1-5; 7 positions match TRBD1. Germline trimming cut 6 bases from V and 5 bases from J; bases unmatched to any gene: 1. The CDR3 covers 12 residues. The CDR3 DNA reads TGTGCCAGCAGACAGGGGTATCAGCCCCAGCATTTT. Translation: CASRQGYQPQHF.

The V call is TRBV30, the J call TRBJ1-1; 7 bases are a match to TRBD1. This CDR3 has 12 amino acids. Germline values: CDR1 GTSNPN, CDR2 SVGIG (reference sequence). Trimming removed 0 bases from V and 12 bases from J; junction bases left unmatched: 7. For the CDR3, the DNA is TGTGCCTGGAGTGTACAAGGGGGCGGGTCTTTCTTT. The encoded protein is CAWSVQGGGSFF.

This clone showed up just once. This rearrangement joins TRBV18 to TRBJ1-6, with D unclear. The CDR3 consists of 15 residues. V was clipped by 2 bases and J by 0 bases, with 5 bases between them. Germline values: CDR1 KGHSH, CDR2 LQKENI. CDR3 residues: CASSPASSYNSPLHF. The CDR3, as DNA: TGTGCCAGCTCACCAGCGAGCTCCTATAATTCACCCCTCCACTTT.

This clone has only a few counts. The rearrangement joins TRBV9 to TRBJ1-2; D uncertain. CDR1 and CDR2 (germline): SGDLS, YYNGEE. There are 13 residues in the CDR3. Trimming removed 0 bases at V and 2 bases at J, with 5 bases between. The CDR3: CASSVGQNYGYTF. The DNA for the CDR3 is TGTGCCAGCAGCGTAGGTCAGAACTATGGCTACACCTTC. The full variable domain, completed using reference TRBV9 and TRBJ1-2, is DSGVTQTPKHLITATGQRVTLRCSPRSGDLSVYWYQQSLDQGLQFLIQYYNGEERAKGNILERFSAQQFPDLHSELNLSSLELGDSALYFCASSVGQNYGYTFGSGTRLTVV.

The count of this clone is one. The rearrangement uses TRBV4-2 and TRBJ2-2; TRBD1 is a possible D gene (6 bases). Germline V lookup: CDR1 LGHNA, CDR2 YNFKEQ. CDR3 length: 15 residues. The V end was cut by 4 bases, the J end by 2 bases, with 11 bases between. This CDR3 is CASSRRGENTGELFF. The DNA for the CDR3 is TGTGCCAGCAGCCGCAGGGGCGAAAACACCGGGGAGCTGTTTTTT.

This sequence joins TRBV28 and TRBJ1-2; D may be TRBD1 (5 bases). Germline assignment: CDR1 MDHEN and CDR2 SYDVKM. Trimming removed 6 bases at V and 3 bases at J, with 11 bases between. CDR3 size: 13 residues. The DNA of the CDR3 is TGTGCCAGCAGCTCCGGGACTTACTATGGCTACACCTTC. Protein product: CASSSGTYYGYTF.

The V call is TRBV29-1, the J call TRBJ2-5; the D gene is possibly TRBD2 (7 bases). Looked up from germline, CDR1 is SQVTM and CDR2 is ANQGSEA. The V gene lost 4 bases and the J gene lost 5 bases, with 17 bases spanning the gap. The CDR3 length is 14 residues. The chain's CDR3 is CSVGGGGVVETQYF. Written as DNA, the CDR3 is TGCAGCGTTGGAGGGGGGGGCGTCGTGGAGACCCAGTACTTC.

This sequence joins TRBV7-9 and TRBJ2-1; 15 nucleotides line up with TRBD2. The CDR3 is 17 amino acids. Germline lookup yields CDR1 SEHNR and CDR2 FQNEAQ (reference sequence). Losses at the gene ends were 4 bases for V and 4 bases for J; bases not matched to a gene: 5. This CDR3 is CASSSGLAGGIYNEQFF. The CDR3 DNA follows: TGTGCCAGCAGCTCGGGACTAGCGGGAGGTATATACAATGAGCAGTTCTTC.

The rearrangement joins TRBV24-1 to TRBJ2-7, with 9 bases lining up with TRBD1. CDR1 is KGHDR, CDR2 SFDVKD, per germline. Unmatched junction bases numbered 2, after V lost 9 bases and J lost 3 bases. The CDR3 extends over 12 amino acids. The CDR3 coding sequence is TGTGCCACCGGACAGGGGAGCTACGAGCAGTACTTC. Amino acid sequence: CATGQGSYEQYF.